The entry below gives a single T cell receptor (beta chain) sequence along with its context. The antigen remains unidentified. This entry belongs to a study of cytomegalovirus exposure and HLA in healthy donors. Study results and limitations: When presence/absence was analysed, sequencing depth was taken to be roughly uniform across donors. The dataset shows that most TCR sequences were rare, while some public TCRs occurred in many donors.

The primer mix had 60 Vbeta and 13 Jbeta primers. Only in-frame clones appear in the TCRdb table, and some are missing; sequencing was by immunoSEQ multiplex PCR. The table has roughly 98,000 clones, over 60% seen once; the top ten hold approximately 8%. Trimming cost V 4 bases and J 6 bases; bases outside gene matches: 13. The CDR3 has 16 amino acids. Germline lookup yields CDR1 SGHAT and CDR2 FQNNGV. What was sequenced was PBMCs. The TCR comes from a female donor in good health and CMV-seronegative. This chain joins TRBV11-2 and TRBJ2-7, with TRBD1 identical over 9 bases. Written as DNA, the CDR3 is TGTGCCAGCAGCTCTCAACCGGGACAGGGAGTGCGCGAGCAGTACTTC. Its protein product is CASSSQPGQGVREQYF.